The clone carrying this T cell receptor beta chain has ten or more counts. The record originates from a study of T cells in Graves' hyperthyroidism and ophthalmopathy. Whole-study context: It was at initial diagnosis, before any treatment, that peripheral blood was collected.

Using RNA transcripts as the source, TCR beta CDR3 regions were amplified. First-round RT-PCR targeting the TCR CDR3 was performed with the HTBI primer set. MiXCR was run by TCRdb on the multiplex PCR reads, yielding one entry per CDR3 protein. The sample contains approximately 430,000 distinct CDR3 sequences, around 15% of which appear only once. Per germline, CDR1 MNHEY and CDR2 SMNVEV (reference sequence). The CDR3 loop spans 14 amino acids. V lost 2 bases to trimming and J lost 4 bases; unmatched junction nucleotides: 5. Material for sequencing was blood. The J gene is TRBJ2-7, the V gene TRBV27, with 7 bases that match TRBD2. The receptor comes from a man between 18 and 29 years old with Graves' ophthalmopathy. The CDR3 sequence is CASSLTGGLYEQYF. The CDR3 DNA follows: TGTGCCAGCAGTTTAACGGGGGGATTGTACGAGCAGTACTTC.